This T cell receptor (beta chain) appears in the sequencing data of a study of T cell responses to AZD1222 COVID-19 vaccine. Study conclusions and caveats: Along spike, vaccine-associated CD4 TCRs were found throughout, with dominance at 160-218 and 743-854. The study identified only 6 or 7 AZD1222 recipients as seropositive at baseline. Unmutated variant regions are reportedly targeted by nearly half of spike-specific TCRs.

Data came from immunoSEQ multiplex PCR; TCRdb stores just in-frame clones and leaves some out. The sample lists 80,000 or so clones, about nine tenths occurring once. Germline trimming cut 5 bases from V and 7 bases from J; bases unmatched to any gene: 7. The germline gives CDR1 SGHNT, CDR2 YENEEA. CDR3 length: 15 amino acids. Comment on this clone: The antigen is unknown.

The TCR was taken from an adult in good health. The sequencing used peripheral blood, collected on day 0 of MenACWY control vaccination. The chain joins TRBV11-3 to TRBJ1-5; TRBD1 matches 11 bases. The chain's CDR3 is CASSHGQGAIQPQHF. CDR3 nucleotides: TGTGCCAGCAGCCACGGACAGGGGGCGATACAGCCCCAGCATTTT.